The 30 T cell receptor beta chains given below trace back to one sample, sequenced in a study of control samples from healthy donors and cancer patients. Only in-frame clones appear in the TCRdb table, and some are missing; sequencing was by immunoSEQ multiplex PCR. The table records 90,000 to 120,000 clones, almost 85% of them present only once. Material: blood. The receptors were sampled from a man between 18 and 35 years old in good health.

This chain links TRBV27 with TRBJ2-3, with D possibly matching TRBD2 (6 bases). The germline V gene encodes CDR1 MNHEY and CDR2 SMNVEV (reference sequence). Trimming removed 5 bases from V and 7 bases from J, with 16 bases in between. The CDR3 runs to 14 residues. The CDR3: CASSPFNAGNTQYF. DNA for the CDR3: TGTGCCAGCAGTCCCTTTAATGCGGGGAATACGCAGTATTTT.

This chain links TRBV5-4 with TRBJ2-6; D possibly corresponds to TRBD2 (6 bases). Germline V gene sequence: CDR1 SGHNT, CDR2 YYREEE (reference sequence). This CDR3 is built from 16 residues. The V end was cut by 1 base, the J end by 4 bases, with 12 bases between. CDR3 sequence: CASSLRDSIGANVLTF. The CDR3 DNA sequence: TGTGCCAGCAGCTTGAGGGACTCCATCGGGGCCAACGTCCTGACTTTC.

The CDR3 region is CASTRDRGQGEQYV. In DNA, the CDR3 is TGTGCCAGCACCCGGGACAGGGGGCAAGGCGAGCAGTACGTC. This sequence joins TRBV2 and TRBJ2-7; 12 bases are a match to TRBD1. This CDR3 has 14 amino acids. The ends lost 7 bases at V and 6 bases at J; junction bases unmatched: 7. The germline CDR1 and CDR2 sequences are SNHLY and FYNNEI.

The chain employs TRBV4-3 and TRBJ2-3; a weak D match, TRBD2 (6 bases). This CDR3 is 16 amino acids long. Deletions cut 4 bases from V and 5 bases from J, with 19 bases between. The germline CDR1 and CDR2 sequences are LGHNA and YSLEER. For the CDR3, the DNA is TGCGCCAGCAGCCCTCAACCGGGACTTCCTCTAGATACGCAGTATTTT. Translated, it gives CASSPQPGLPLDTQYF.

The chain employs TRBV4-3 and TRBJ1-2; D is unclear. Trimming removed 1 base from V and 2 bases from J, with 14 bases in between. The CDR3 length is 16 residues. The germline V gene has CDR1 LGHNA and CDR2 YSLEER. The CDR3 region is CASSQGEGNLNYGYTF. For the CDR3, the DNA is TGCGCCAGCAGCCAAGGGGAAGGGAACCTAAACTATGGCTACACCTTC.

The genes are TRBV5-1 and TRBJ1-3, with 12 bases lining up with TRBD1. V shed 4 bases, J shed 10 bases, and the junction held 12 bases outside the gene matches. The CDR3 has 16 amino acids. Per the germline V gene, CDR1 is SGHRS and CDR2 is YFSETQ. CDR3 residues: CASSPSGTGGSLTIYF. For the CDR3, the DNA is TGCGCCAGCAGCCCCTCCGGGACAGGGGGCTCTCTAACCATATATTTT.

The J gene is TRBJ1-4, the V gene TRBV25-1; the D gene is possibly TRBD1 (6 bases). From germline, CDR1 is MGHDK and CDR2 SYGVNS. This CDR3 comprises 16 residues. Trimming shortened V by 0 bases and J by 0 bases, and 8 bases separated the two germline ends. Written as DNA, the CDR3 is TGTGCCAGCAGTGAATATGGGGGCACAACTAATGAAAAACTGTTTTTT. Translated, it gives CASSEYGGTTNEKLFF.

The chain joins TRBV11-3 to TRBJ2-3, with D unclear. This CDR3 region has 16 residues. Trimming stripped 4 bases from V and 2 bases from J, with 16 bases between. Germline-derived CDR1 and CDR2 are SGHNT and YENEEA. CDR3 residues: CASSSGAGGHTDTQYF. The CDR3 nucleotides read TGTGCCAGCAGCTCAGGCGCCGGTGGGCACACAGATACGCAGTATTTT.

This chain links TRBV6-5 with TRBJ1-1; TRBD1 is a possible D gene (5 bases). Germline V gives CDR1 MNHEY, CDR2 SVGAGI. This CDR3 region has 15 residues. The V and J ends lost 6 bases and 1 base respectively, with 15 bases between them. CDR3 protein: CASSTTVRRNTEAFF. As DNA, the CDR3 is TGTGCCAGCAGCACGACAGTTCGTCGGAACACTGAAGCTTTCTTT.

This clone was seen a handful of times. The sample holds other DNA sequences that translate to the same CDR3. V usage is TRBV5-1 and J usage is TRBJ1-1; TRBD1 aligns across 9 bases. This CDR3 has 14 residues. The V gene end was trimmed by 2 bases and the J gene end by 5 bases; junction bases not matched to a gene: 4. Germline-derived CDR1 and CDR2 are SGHRS and YFSETQ. The CDR3 here is CASSLTGGRTEAFF. The CDR3 bases are TGCGCCAGCAGCTTAACAGGGGGCAGAACTGAAGCTTTCTTT.

This clone is a singleton in its sample. The CDR3 reads CASSAGQTSTDTQYF. As DNA, the CDR3 is TGTGCCAGCAGCGCCGGACAGACAAGCACAGATACGCAGTATTTT. V is TRBV9 and J is TRBJ2-3, with a possible D match to TRBD1 (6 bases). The CDR3 consists of 15 residues. The V end lost 3 bases, the J end lost 0 bases, and 11 bases lay between the germline ends. Germline assignment: CDR1 SGDLS and CDR2 YYNGEE.

This chain joins TRBV24-1 and TRBJ2-5; D perhaps matches TRBD2 (6 bases). The V end lost 4 bases, the J end lost 4 bases, and 18 bases lay between the germline ends. The V gene's germline CDR1 is KGHDR and CDR2 SFDVKD. The CDR3 is 16 amino acids. This chain's CDR3 is CATSDYGGTFGETQYF. CDR3 DNA: TGTGCCACCAGTGACTACGGCGGGACCTTCGGAGAGACCCAGTACTTC.

CDR3 sequence reads: CASRLSPGGPEAFF. DNA for the CDR3: TGTGCCAGCAGACTATCCCCCGGGGGGCCTGAAGCTTTCTTT. The J gene is TRBJ1-1, the V gene TRBV7-2; the D gene is possibly TRBD1 (6 bases). The CDR3 runs 14 residues. Trimming removed 6 bases at V and 6 bases at J, with 17 bases between. Germline V lookup: CDR1 SGHTA, CDR2 FQGNSA.

The rearrangement uses TRBV10-3 and TRBJ1-6, with D possibly TRBD1 on 5 matching bases. The CDR3 is 15 amino acids. V was pared by 0 bases and J by 10 bases, with 13 bases between. CDR1 ENHRY and CDR2 SYGVKD come from the germline V gene. CDR3: CAISESAPGNSPLHF. CDR3 bases: TGTGCCATCAGTGAGTCGGCCCCAGGGAACTCACCCCTCCACTTT.

The V call is TRBV24-1, the J call TRBJ2-2; possibly TRBD1 for D (5 bases). With 3 bases removed from V and 5 bases from J, the gap between germline ends came to 15 bases. The germline CDR1 and CDR2 sequences are KGHDR and SFDVKD. The CDR3 contains 16 residues. CDR3 nucleotide sequence: TGTGCCACCAGTGATGTAGGGGCAGGGTCGACCGGGGAGCTGTTTTTT. As protein: CATSDVGAGSTGELFF.

The rearrangement joins TRBV19 to TRBJ1-1; TRBD1 agrees at 8 bases. Germline lookup yields CDR1 LNHDA and CDR2 SQIVND (reference sequence). The V gene end was trimmed by 2 bases and the J gene end by 1 base; junction bases not matched to a gene: 6. This CDR3 comprises 16 residues. Written as DNA, the CDR3 is TGTGCCAGTAGTATATTTGGGGGGACAGGGAACACTGAAGCTTTCTTT. This encodes CASSIFGGTGNTEAFF.

In DNA, the CDR3 is TGTGCCAGTAGTACCAGAAGGATGAACACTGAAGCTTTCTTT. It specifies CASSTRRMNTEAFF. This chain joins TRBV19 and TRBJ1-1; D is ambiguous. The CDR3 totals 14 residues. The V end was cut by 4 bases, the J end by 0 bases, with 9 bases between. Germline V gene data show CDR1 as LNHDA and CDR2 as SQIVND (reference sequence).

The gene calls are TRBV2 and TRBJ1-1; 7 bases line up with TRBD1. The V and J ends lost 1 base and 6 bases, in that order; junction bases with no gene match: 8. The germline V gene encodes CDR1 SNHLY and CDR2 FYNNEI. CDR3 length: 15 amino acids. The CDR3 DNA is TGTGCCAGCAGTGAAGTTGAGGGGGCTATCGCTGAAGCTTTCTTT. This encodes CASSEVEGAIAEAFF. The full variable domain, in which reference TRBV2 and TRBJ1-1 provide the parts outside the CDR3, is EPEVTQTPSHQVTQMGQEVILRCVPISNHLYFYWYRQILGQKVEFLVSFYNNEISEKSEIFDDQFSVERPDGSNFTLKIRSTKLEDSAMYFCASSEVEGAIAEAFFGQGTRLTVV.

The CDR3 DNA follows: TGTGCCAGCAGCTTGGATGGGGGCGGTTCACCCCTCCACTTT. Encoded protein: CASSLDGGGSPLHF. This chain links TRBV5-4 with TRBJ1-6, with a tentative D call TRBD1 (6 bases). CDR3 size: 14 residues. The ends were cut back, 0 bases at V and 9 bases at J, with 10 bases in the middle. The germline V gene encodes CDR1 SGHNT and CDR2 YYREEE (reference sequence). The full variable domain, in which reference TRBV5-4 and TRBJ1-6 provide the parts outside the CDR3, is ETGVTQSPTHLIKTRGQQVTLRCSSQSGHNTVSWYQQALGQGPQFIFQYYREEENGRGNFPPRFSGLQFPNYSSELNVNALELDDSALYLCASSLDGGGSPLHFGNGTRLTVT.

This chain uses TRBV6-2 or TRBV6-3 with TRBJ2-5; the D is unclear. The CDR3 covers 16 residues. The germline V gene encodes CDR1 MNHEY and CDR2 SVGEGT. V lost 0 bases and J 2 bases, leaving 13 bases between the germline ends. CDR3 DNA sequence: TGTGCCAGCAGTTACTCGAAAGGGTTCGCGCAAGAGACCCAGTACTTC. It translates to CASSYSKGFAQETQYF.

This chain uses TRBV5-5 with TRBJ2-7, with 9 bases matching TRBD1. Germline V CDR1 and CDR2: SGHKS, YYEKEE (reference sequence). With V trimmed by 3 bases and J by 2 bases, 3 bases remained unmatched. The CDR3 totals 14 residues. Here the CDR3 reads CASSWDRVPYEQYV. DNA for the CDR3: TGTGCCAGCAGCTGGGACAGGGTACCCTACGAGCAGTACGTC.

This sequence joins TRBV12-2 and TRBJ2-6; the table's D call, TRBD1, was not checked against the DNA. TRBV12-2 is termed a pseudogene. This CDR3 region has 19 residues. The DNA of the CDR3 is TGTGCAAGTCGCTTACGAACCGGGACAGTTTACTCTGGGGCCAACGTCCTGACTTTC. Its translation: CASRLRTGTVYSGANVLTF.

The J gene is TRBJ2-3, the V gene TRBV7-9, with 10 nucleotides matching TRBD2. J gave up 2 bases and V 6 bases, and 8 bases lay outside the gene matches. Germline CDR1 and CDR2: SEHNR and FQNEAQ (reference sequence). CDR3 length: 16 residues. The CDR3 loop reads CASSLLSGGTTDTQYF. CDR3 coding DNA: TGTGCCAGCAGTTTGCTTAGCGGGGGGACCACAGATACGCAGTATTTT.

In its sample, this clone was seen once. The chain links TRBV4-3 to TRBJ2-1; the D call may be TRBD1 or TRBD2 (6 bases each). The V end lost 4 bases, the J end lost 10 bases, and 14 bases lay between the germline ends. This CDR3 region has 13 residues. CDR1 and CDR2 (germline): LGHNA, YSLEER. CDR3 region: CASSLAEGGEQFF. CDR3 in DNA: TGCGCCAGCAGCCTAGCTGAGGGGGGCGAGCAGTTCTTC.

The V call is TRBV19, the J call TRBJ1-5; D possibly corresponds to TRBD1 (5 bases). CDR3 length: 13 residues. Germline assignment: CDR1 LNHDA and CDR2 SQIVND (reference sequence). V was shortened by 5 bases and J by 16 bases, with 21 bases between the two germline ends. CDR3 in DNA: TGTGCCAGTAGTTTGGGACCTGGAACACCCTGTCATTTT. Encoded protein: CASSLGPGTPCHF.

CDR3 residues: CASSLGTAGNTIYF. The CDR3 nucleotides are TGTGCCAGCAGCTTAGGGACAGCCGGAAACACCATATATTTT. The chain combines TRBV7-9 with TRBJ1-3, with D possibly matching TRBD1 (6 bases). V was shortened by 1 base and J by 4 bases, with 8 bases between the two germline ends. The CDR3 runs to 14 residues. Germline CDR1 reads SEHNR; CDR2 reads FQNEAQ (reference sequence).

V gene TRBV12-3 or TRBV12-4 combines with J gene TRBJ2-7; D unclear. Trimming left V 6 bases short and J 6 bases short, with 15 bases between. This CDR3 is 13 amino acids long. DNA for the CDR3: TGTGCCAGCAGCCGTGACCCGACGCGCGAGCAGTACTTC. Protein sequence: CASSRDPTREQYF.

This chain links TRBV5-6 with TRBJ1-1; 9 bases line up with TRBD1. Germline V CDR1 and CDR2: SGHDT, YYEEEE. This CDR3 is built from 14 residues. Trimming took 3 bases from V and 1 from J; bases not matched to a gene: 1. The CDR3 region has the DNA TGTGCCAGCAGCTGGGACAGGGAGAACACTGAAGCTTTCTTT. Amino acids: CASSWDRENTEAFF.

The rearrangement joins TRBV4-1 to TRBJ1-1, with D maybe TRBD1 (5 bases). The CDR3 length is 15 residues. Germline V gene data show CDR1 as MGHRA and CDR2 as YSYEKL. V lost 4 bases and J lost 5, with 17 bases in between. CDR3 residues: CASSLEVWGNTEAFF. CDR3 in DNA: TGCGCCAGCAGCCTAGAAGTGTGGGGGAATACTGAAGCTTTCTTT.

This chain uses TRBV28 with TRBJ1-2; tentatively, D is TRBD1 (5 bases). Germline V gives CDR1 MDHEN, CDR2 SYDVKM. The CDR3 length is 15 residues. V gave up 6 bases and J gave up 2 bases, with 16 bases separating them. CDR3 loop: CASRTRQNPNYGYTF. CDR3 DNA: TGTGCCAGCAGAACACGACAGAATCCCAACTATGGCTACACCTTC.